One T cell receptor (beta chain) is described in this entry. Original handling: Amplifying reference gene primers gave estimates of nucleated cell counts. Clones were sequenced by immunoSEQ multiplex PCR, and TCRdb holds only the in-frame ones, with some missing. Clone size and the V and J calls come from that table; the DNA yielded D and trimming. This table holds 150,000 to 200,000 clones, approximately 80% found once. The study recruited people aged 18 to 89 years across 20 to 30 US areas. Participants had their cohort set by participant-reported clinical history. The entry originates in a study of blood T cell repertoires in COVID-19. Background on the study: The United States, Italy and Spain supplied acute and convalescent COVID-19 samples.

Sequencing was carried out using PBMCs or T cells enriched from blood (not recorded which). The sequence came from a woman aged 50 to 65 who had recovered from COVID-19.

The CDR3 bases are TGTGCCAGCAGCAAAGGCCGGACAGGGACCTACGAGCAGTACTTC. It is translated as CASSKGRTGTYEQYF. The chain uses TRBV21-1 and TRBJ2-7; the table's D call of TRBD1 was not tested on the DNA. TRBV21-1 is tagged as a pseudogene. The CDR3 contains 15 residues.